Each of the 27 T cell receptor beta chains below was sequenced from the same sample in a study of blood T cell repertoires in COVID-19. TCRdb's copy holds only in-frame clones and misses some; the assay was immunoSEQ multiplex PCR. Among around 240,000 clones, roughly 88% were seen once, and the ten largest hold roughly 2%. The material sequenced was PBMCs or T cells enriched from blood (not recorded which). The receptors derive from a woman aged 50 to 60 who had recovered from COVID-19.

V usage is TRBV6-2 or TRBV6-3 and J usage is TRBJ2-3; 9 bases align to TRBD2. Losses at the gene ends were 2 bases for V and 2 bases for J; bases not matched to a gene: 11. The CDR3 length is 18 residues. Germline lookup yields CDR1 MNHEY and CDR2 SVGEGT. The DNA for the CDR3 is TGTGCCAGCAGTTACGACGGACTAGCGAGATTGTTCACAGATACGCAGTATTTT. The encoded protein is CASSYDGLARLFTDTQYF.

J is TRBJ1-1 and V is TRBV4-2; the D gene is possibly TRBD1 (5 bases). The CDR3 has 17 residues. V lost 4 bases to trimming and J lost 0 bases, with 18 bases between them. Germline CDR1 reads LGHNA; CDR2 reads YNFKEQ. CDR3: CASSRPLGGNMNTEAFF. The CDR3 DNA reads TGTGCCAGCAGCCGCCCTCTGGGGGGGAACATGAACACTGAAGCTTTCTTT.

This clone has ten or more counts. The chain links TRBV11-2 to TRBJ2-1; tentatively, D is TRBD2 (6 bases). Trimming took 3 bases from V and 5 from J, leaving 17 bases between them. Per germline, CDR1 SGHAT and CDR2 FQNNGV. This CDR3 contains 16 residues. CDR3 DNA sequence: TGTGCCAGCAGCTTGTTCACTAGCAAGATTAACAATGAGCAGTTCTTC. Its translation: CASSLFTSKINNEQFF.

This clone was seen just once. The chain carries TRBV27 and TRBJ2-3, with D maybe TRBD1 (5 bases). Trimming took off 4 bases at V and 9 bases at J, with 11 bases between the two ends. This CDR3 has 12 residues. From germline, CDR1 is MNHEY and CDR2 SMNVEV (reference sequence). The CDR3 region is CASSSDISTQYF. CDR3 sequence (DNA): TGTGCCAGCAGTTCGGACATCTCGACGCAGTATTTT.

The CDR3 here is CASSTIQGDGYTF. CDR3 DNA sequence: TGTGCCAGCAGCACGATCCAGGGGGACGGCTACACCTTC. The chain carries TRBV7-9 and TRBJ1-2; 7 bases map to TRBD1. CDR1 and CDR2 (germline): SEHNR, FQNEAQ (reference sequence). V trimming: 5 bases; J trimming: 8 bases; junction bases outside the gene matches: 8. The CDR3 length is 13 residues.

This clone has only one observation. The rearrangement uses TRBV27 and TRBJ1-2; 7 bases match TRBD1. V dropped 6 bases and J dropped 8; count of bases not matched to a gene: 6. CDR1 and CDR2 from the germline V gene are MNHEY and SMNVEV (reference sequence). The CDR3 loop spans 12 amino acids. DNA of the CDR3: TGTGCCAGCAGACAGGGGACTGGAGGCTACACCTTC. It specifies CASRQGTGGYTF.

The chain has TRBV4-3 and TRBJ2-1; 7 bases fit TRBD1. This CDR3 has 15 residues. Germline V lookup: CDR1 LGHNA, CDR2 YSLEER. V lost 0 bases, J lost 13 bases, and 12 bases stayed unmatched. CDR3 residues: CASSQDMRQGDFQFF. In DNA form, the CDR3 reads TGCGCCAGCAGCCAAGATATGAGACAGGGCGACTTTCAGTTCTTC.

This clone was seen only a few times. The chain combines TRBV28 with TRBJ2-1; D perhaps matches TRBD2 (6 bases). This CDR3 is 14 amino acids long. Germline CDR1 and CDR2: MDHEN and SYDVKM. Trimming took off 6 bases at V and 9 bases at J, with 18 bases between the two ends. This CDR3 is CASSSRRPGLEQFF. CDR3 sequence (DNA): TGTGCCAGCAGCTCCCGCCGCCCGGGACTTGAGCAGTTCTTC. The variable domain in full, with the rest retrieved from reference TRBV28 and TRBJ2-1, is DVKVTQSSRYLVKRTGEKVFLECVQDMDHENMFWYRQDPGLGLRLIYFSYDVKMKEKGDIPEGYSVSREKKERFSLILESASTNQTSMYLCASSSRRPGLEQFFGPGTRLTVL.

This rearrangement joins TRBV5-1 to TRBJ2-7; D might be TRBD1 (6 bases). The V gene lost 3 bases and the J gene lost 1 base, with 11 bases spanning the gap. Germline CDR1 SGHRS, CDR2 YFSETQ. The CDR3 is made up of 14 amino acids. CDR3 bases: TGCGCCAGCAGCTGGGGGACACTATCCTACGAGCAGTACTTC. The encoded protein is CASSWGTLSYEQYF.

The chain recombines TRBV30 with TRBJ1-5, with D unresolved. This CDR3 is 17 amino acids long. V shed 3 bases and J shed 3 bases, with 21 bases lying between them. Germline lookup yields CDR1 GTSNPN and CDR2 SVGIG (reference sequence). The CDR3 coding sequence is TGTGCCTGGAGCCTGCAACGGGTATCGACCGTCAATCAGCCCCAGCATTTT. Translation: CAWSLQRVSTVNQPQHF.

The V gene is TRBV18, the J gene TRBJ2-5, with TRBD1 identical over 7 bases. Germline V gene data show CDR1 as KGHSH and CDR2 as LQKENI. The CDR3 is 14 amino acids. The junction had 9 bases not matched to a gene; V was cut back by 6 bases and J by 5 bases. CDR3 loop: CASSPQGDGETQYF. CDR3 in DNA: TGTGCCAGCTCGCCTCAGGGGGACGGGGAGACCCAGTACTTC.

This sequence joins TRBV7-8 and TRBJ2-7; TRBD2 is a possible D gene (5 bases). Trimming left V 2 bases short and J 3 bases short, with 11 bases between. Germline V gene lookup returns CDR1 SGHVS and CDR2 FQNEAQ. The length of the CDR3 is 14 residues. CDR3: CASSLRAGLYEQYF. CDR3 nucleotides: TGTGCCAGCAGCTTACGAGCTGGACTCTACGAGCAGTACTTC.

This rearrangement joins TRBV4-1 to TRBJ1-3, with D possibly being TRBD1 (6 bases). Germline V CDR1 and CDR2: MGHRA, YSYEKL. This CDR3 comprises 16 residues. Trimming cost V 2 bases and J 2 bases, with 13 bases left between them. The CDR3 nucleotides read TGCGCCAGCAGCCAACCCTTCCGGGACACTGGAAACACCATATATTTT. Translating gives CASSQPFRDTGNTIYF.

The chain is built from TRBV3-1 (or the pseudogene TRBV3-2) and TRBJ2-5; maybe TRBD2 (6 bases). Germline lookup yields CDR1 LGHDT and CDR2 YNNKEL (reference sequence). Trimming stripped 4 bases from V and 2 bases from J, with 11 bases between. The CDR3 is made up of 14 amino acids. The CDR3 region has the DNA TGTGCCAGCAGCCCCTCCGCGGGACAAGAGACCCAGTACTTC. Amino acid sequence: CASSPSAGQETQYF.

The chain carries TRBV9 and TRBJ2-7; TRBD1 aligns across 7 bases. Losses at the gene ends were 0 bases for V and 2 bases for J; bases not matched to a gene: 5. The CDR3 is made up of 15 amino acids. Germline loops: CDR1 SGDLS, CDR2 YYNGEE. The CDR3, as DNA: TGTGCCAGCAGCGTAGCCCCGCAGGGGGCCTACGAGCAGTACTTC. Translated: CASSVAPQGAYEQYF.

The chain employs TRBV2 and TRBJ1-2; possibly TRBD1 for D (6 bases). The germline V gene has CDR1 SNHLY and CDR2 FYNNEI. V was cut by 9 bases and J by 2 bases, with 13 bases left in between. CDR3 size: 13 residues. CDR3 amino acids: CARNRESNYGYTF. The DNA for the CDR3 is TGTGCCAGGAACAGGGAGTCAAACTATGGCTACACCTTC.

This chain uses TRBV4-3 with TRBJ1-3; D not certain. Germline values: CDR1 LGHNA, CDR2 YSLEER. The CDR3 runs 18 residues. The V end was cut by 0 bases, the J end by 0 bases, with 15 bases between. DNA for the CDR3: TGCGCCAGCAGCCAAGAGTGGGGAGGCTTGGACTCTGGAAACACCATATATTTT. It encodes CASSQEWGGLDSGNTIYF.

CDR3 in amino acids: CASSFRGARSTEAFF. In DNA form, the CDR3 reads TGTGCCAGCAGCTTCCGGGGGGCTCGGAGCACTGAAGCTTTCTTT. The rearrangement uses TRBV7-2 and TRBJ1-1; D may be TRBD1 (6 bases). Trimming left V 3 bases short and J 4 bases short, with 15 bases between. The CDR3 loop spans 15 amino acids. Germline CDR1 SGHTA, CDR2 FQGNSA.

The genes are TRBV4-3 and TRBJ1-5, with D tentatively TRBD1 (6 bases). Trimming took off 0 bases at V and 5 bases at J, with 11 bases between the two ends. Germline lookup yields CDR1 LGHNA and CDR2 YSLEER. There are 15 residues in the CDR3. The CDR3 region has the DNA TGCGCCAGCAGCCAAGATTTAGGGGGTGATCAGCCCCAGCATTTT. It yields the protein CASSQDLGGDQPQHF.

The rearrangement uses TRBV27 and TRBJ2-1; D perhaps matches TRBD1 (5 bases). Germline V gene lookup returns CDR1 MNHEY and CDR2 SMNVEV (reference sequence). Trimming took 5 bases from V and 6 from J, leaving 20 bases between them. The CDR3 runs to 16 residues. The chain's CDR3 is CASSARVSVWSNEQFF. The CDR3 DNA sequence: TGTGCCAGCAGTGCCAGGGTTTCGGTTTGGAGCAATGAGCAGTTCTTC.

This clone has only one observation. The chain uses TRBV19 and TRBJ1-5; D uncertain. V lost 5 bases, J lost 5 bases, and 16 bases lay in between. This CDR3 comprises 15 residues. The V gene's germline CDR1 is LNHDA and CDR2 SQIVND (reference sequence). The CDR3 DNA is TGTGCCAGTAGTCCGAGATCACAGTCCCATCAGCCCCAGCATTTT. Its translation is CASSPRSQSHQPQHF.

J is TRBJ2-7 and V is TRBV25-1; TRBD1 aligns across 8 bases. V was clipped by 3 bases and J by 2 bases; unmatched bases: 3. The CDR3 contains 14 residues. Germline CDR1 reads MGHDK; CDR2 reads SYGVNS. The CDR3 nucleotides read TGTGCCAGCAGTGACGACAGGGGAACCTACGAGCAGTACTTC. Amino acids: CASSDDRGTYEQYF.

The rearrangement links TRBV6-1 to TRBJ1-5; D not certain. Between the trimmed V and J ends, which lost 4 bases and 0 bases, there was a span of 4 bases. The CDR3 runs 13 residues. Per the germline V gene, CDR1 is MNHNS and CDR2 is SASEGT. CDR3 in amino acids: CASSGHSNQPQHF. The CDR3 DNA reads as TGTGCCAGCAGTGGTCATAGCAATCAGCCCCAGCATTTT.

CDR3 residues: CASSSWTGSSGNTIYF. CDR3 sequence (DNA): TGTGCCAGCAGTTCATGGACGGGAAGCTCTGGAAACACCATATATTTT. The V call is TRBV28, the J call TRBJ1-3; unclear D gene. The germline V gene has CDR1 MDHEN and CDR2 SYDVKM. V shed 4 bases and J shed 0 bases, with 13 bases lying between them. The CDR3 has 16 amino acids. The full variable domain, with the rest looked up from reference TRBV28 and TRBJ1-3, is DVKVTQSSRYLVKRTGEKVFLECVQDMDHENMFWYRQDPGLGLRLIYFSYDVKMKEKGDIPEGYSVSREKKERFSLILESASTNQTSMYLCASSSWTGSSGNTIYFGEGSWLTVV.

V and J are TRBV7-2 and TRBJ2-3, with a weak D call TRBD2 (6 bases). Trimming took off 1 base at V and 1 base at J, with 9 bases between the two ends. From germline, CDR1 is SGHTA and CDR2 FQGNSA. The CDR3 consists of 15 residues. CDR3 sequence: CASSLGGRRTDTQYF. CDR3 bases: TGTGCCAGCAGCTTAGGAGGGAGGCGCACAGATACGCAGTATTTT.

About this clone itself: The junction shows a germline mismatch at one end, possibly a read error. This rearrangement joins TRBV7-7 to TRBJ2-5; 9 nucleotides agree with TRBD2. CDR1 is SSHAT, CDR2 FNYEAQ, per germline (reference sequence). CDR3 length: 15 amino acids. CDR3 region: CASTPGLASLETQYF. The CDR3 bases are TGTGCTAGCACCCCGGGACTAGCCTCGTTGGAGACCCAGTACTTC.

The chain joins TRBV7-9 to TRBJ1-4; weak D call: TRBD1 (6 bases). The CDR3 spans 14 residues. V shed 3 bases and J shed 6 bases, with 11 bases lying between them. Germline V CDR1 and CDR2: SEHNR, FQNEAQ (reference sequence). CDR3 nucleotide sequence: TGTGCCAGCAGCTTCACAGGGAGCGATGAAAAACTGTTTTTT. It specifies CASSFTGSDEKLFF.